This is a list of T cell receptor beta chains from one sample in a study of identical twins. TCRdb called the 5' RACE reads again in MiXCR, with one record for every CDR3 protein. This repertoire shows hundreds of thousands of distinct CDR3 sequences, around a sixth found once; its top ten account for 10% to 15%. The sample was also linked to a second study, of T cells expressing NK-cell markers.

Source material: PBMCs. These receptors came from a woman under 30 in good health. The CDR3 runs from the conserved cysteine through the conserved F or W. Fields, in order: D gene, clone size, J gene, V gene, CDR3 DNA, CDR3 protein. D genes are given only for firm matches. Where a row states a size, it is once, few, many or the class of an expanded clone; other rows omit it.

D gene: TRBD1
clone size: few
J gene: TRBJ2-1
V gene: TRBV5-1
CDR3 DNA: TGCGCCAGCAGCTTGGCGACAGGGGCTACAAATGAGCAGTTCTTC
CDR3 protein: CASSLATGATNEQFF

D gene: NA
clone size: NA
J gene: TRBJ1-5
V gene: TRBV27
CDR3 DNA: TGTGCCAGCAGTCTCAACATTCGTCAGCCCCAGCATTTT
CDR3 protein: CASSLNIRQPQHF

D gene: TRBD2
clone size: NA
J gene: TRBJ2-1
V gene: TRBV9
CDR3 DNA: TGTGCCAGCAGTCCGACTAGCGGGGGGAACCACTACAATGAGCAGTTCTTC
CDR3 protein: CASSPTSGGNHYNEQFF

D gene: NA
clone size: NA
J gene: TRBJ1-2
V gene: TRBV12-3/TRBV12-4
CDR3 DNA: TGTGCCAGCACCTTCACAGGGTATGGCTACACCTTC
CDR3 protein: CASTFTGYGYTF

D gene: TRBD2
clone size: few
J gene: TRBJ2-1
V gene: TRBV20-1
CDR3 DNA: TGCAGTGCTAGAGCGGGACTAGCGGGAGGGAAGGATCGAACGGGCAATGAGCAGTTCTTC
CDR3 protein: CSARAGLAGGKDRTGNEQFF

D gene: NA
clone size: few
J gene: TRBJ2-5
V gene: TRBV4-2
CDR3 DNA: TGTGCCAGCAGCCAAACCCAGGGAGTCGGCCAAGAGACCCAGTACTTC
CDR3 protein: CASSQTQGVGQETQYF

D gene: NA
clone size: NA
J gene: TRBJ1-3
V gene: TRBV5-1
CDR3 DNA: TGCGCCAGCAGCTTGGCCGGGCCGAGCTCTGGAAACACCATATATTTT
CDR3 protein: CASSLAGPSSGNTIYF

D gene: NA
clone size: NA
J gene: TRBJ2-5
V gene: TRBV7-8
CDR3 DNA: TGTGCCAGCAGCGCCGGTCTAGCGACTCCTTTCCAAGAGACCCAGTACTTC
CDR3 protein: CASSAGLATPFQETQYF

D gene: NA
clone size: few
J gene: TRBJ2-7
V gene: TRBV7-9
CDR3 DNA: TGTGCCAGCAGCTTATTGGACTACGAGCAGTACTTC
CDR3 protein: CASSLLDYEQYF

D gene: TRBD2
clone size: few
J gene: TRBJ2-5
V gene: TRBV20-1
CDR3 DNA: TGCAGTGCACTGGGGGCTGGGCTAGCGGGAGCCACCCAGTACTTC
CDR3 protein: CSALGAGLAGATQYF

D gene: NA
clone size: NA
J gene: TRBJ2-1
V gene: TRBV14
CDR3 DNA: TGTGCCAGCAGCCAGGGGGGAGATCAGTTCTTC
CDR3 protein: CASSQGGDQFF

D gene: TRBD2
clone size: NA
J gene: TRBJ2-1
V gene: TRBV12-3/TRBV12-4
CDR3 DNA: TGTGCCAGCAGTTTCGTTAAGAGAGCGGGAGGGTTCGATGAGCAGTTCTTC
CDR3 protein: CASSFVKRAGGFDEQFF

D gene: NA
clone size: NA
J gene: TRBJ2-1
V gene: TRBV7-2
CDR3 DNA: TGTGCCAGCAGCCTGAAGGACTCAACCTTAGGCAATGAGCAGTTCTTC
CDR3 protein: CASSLKDSTLGNEQFF

D gene: NA
clone size: many
J gene: TRBJ2-7
V gene: TRBV6-5
CDR3 DNA: TGTGCCAGCAGTTACGATTCCTACGAGCAGTACTTC
CDR3 protein: CASSYDSYEQYF

D gene: NA
clone size: NA
J gene: TRBJ1-1
V gene: TRBV5-1
CDR3 DNA: TGCGCCAGCAGCGGCGGGACACAGCGTTCTACTGAAGCTTTCTTT
CDR3 protein: CASSGGTQRSTEAFF

D gene: NA
clone size: NA
J gene: TRBJ1-2
V gene: TRBV12-3/TRBV12-4
CDR3 DNA: TGTGCCAGCAGTTTTAGTTCTGGGGACGGCTACACCTTC
CDR3 protein: CASSFSSGDGYTF

D gene: NA
clone size: NA
J gene: TRBJ2-7
V gene: TRBV6-2/TRBV6-3
CDR3 DNA: TGTGCCAGCAGTTACGGGAAAGAGTGGTACTTC
CDR3 protein: CASSYGKEWYF

D gene: NA
clone size: few
J gene: TRBJ1-5
V gene: TRBV7-9
CDR3 DNA: TGTGCCAGCAGCGGATCAGGTGGGGGCAATCAGCCCCAGCATTTT
CDR3 protein: CASSGSGGGNQPQHF

D gene: NA
clone size: few
J gene: TRBJ2-7
V gene: TRBV11-2
CDR3 DNA: TGTGCCAGCAGCTTAGATACCGGGACGGGCTCCTACGAGCAGTACTTC
CDR3 protein: CASSLDTGTGSYEQYF

D gene: NA
clone size: many
J gene: TRBJ1-2
V gene: TRBV20-1
CDR3 DNA: TGCAGTGCGCCAAGCTATGGCTACACCTTC
CDR3 protein: CSAPSYGYTF

D gene: NA
clone size: NA
J gene: TRBJ1-5
V gene: TRBV7-8
CDR3 DNA: TGTGCCAGCAGCTTAGTGGTTAGCAATCAGCCCCAGCATTTT
CDR3 protein: CASSLVVSNQPQHF

D gene: TRBD1
clone size: NA
J gene: TRBJ2-7
V gene: TRBV10-3
CDR3 DNA: TGTGCCACTTTAAACCGGGACAGCCTCTACGAGCAGTACTTC
CDR3 protein: CATLNRDSLYEQYF

D gene: NA
clone size: NA
J gene: TRBJ2-7
V gene: TRBV6-2/TRBV6-3
CDR3 DNA: TGTGCCAGCAGTTCCACGGAGACCTACGAGCAGTACTTC
CDR3 protein: CASSSTETYEQYF

D gene: TRBD1
clone size: few
J gene: TRBJ1-5
V gene: TRBV10-3
CDR3 DNA: TGTGCCACCCCCGGACAGGGCGAACATCAGCCCCAGCATTTT
CDR3 protein: CATPGQGEHQPQHF

D gene: NA
clone size: few
J gene: TRBJ2-1
V gene: TRBV6-2/TRBV6-3
CDR3 DNA: TGTGCCAGCAGTTATGGCTTTGAGCAGTTCTTC
CDR3 protein: CASSYGFEQFF

D gene: NA
clone size: few
J gene: TRBJ1-6
V gene: TRBV12-3/TRBV12-4
CDR3 DNA: TGTGCCAGCAGCCCCTCGGTCAGTTCACCCCTCCACTTT
CDR3 protein: CASSPSVSSPLHF

D gene: TRBD2
clone size: NA
J gene: TRBJ2-1
V gene: TRBV12-3/TRBV12-4
CDR3 DNA: TGTGCCAGCAGTTTTCTCCTAGCGGGAGGGCCAAGGGATGAGCAGTTCTTC
CDR3 protein: CASSFLLAGGPRDEQFF

D gene: NA
clone size: few
J gene: TRBJ2-4
V gene: TRBV27
CDR3 DNA: TGTGCCAGCGCCTTATCCCCTGGAGGCAGCACAGCCAAAAACATTCAGTACTTC
CDR3 protein: CASALSPGGSTAKNIQYF

D gene: TRBD1
clone size: few
J gene: TRBJ1-2
V gene: TRBV3-1
CDR3 DNA: TGTGCCAGCAGCCAAGGACAGGGGAGCTATGGCTACACCTTC
CDR3 protein: CASSQGQGSYGYTF

D gene: NA
clone size: few
J gene: TRBJ2-5
V gene: TRBV18
CDR3 DNA: TGTGCCAGCTCAGGGACGAGCCAAGAGACCCAGTACTTC
CDR3 protein: CASSGTSQETQYF

D gene: NA
clone size: many
J gene: TRBJ1-1
V gene: TRBV20-1
CDR3 DNA: TGCAGTGCTAGGTATTTAGGGTGGGGGGAGAGGAAGAACACTGAAGCTTTCTTT
CDR3 protein: CSARYLGWGERKNTEAFF

D gene: NA
clone size: few
J gene: TRBJ2-7
V gene: TRBV5-1
CDR3 DNA: TGCGCCAGCAGATCCCGGGACAAGGTCCAGCAGTACTTC
CDR3 protein: CASRSRDKVQQYF

D gene: TRBD1
clone size: NA
J gene: TRBJ1-1
V gene: TRBV3-1
CDR3 DNA: TGTGCCAGCAGCCAGAACAGGGGCTCTGAAGCTTTCTTT
CDR3 protein: CASSQNRGSEAFF

D gene: TRBD1
clone size: NA
J gene: TRBJ2-7
V gene: TRBV5-1
CDR3 DNA: TGCGCCAGCAGCTTGCTTCCAGGGGGCGAGCAGTACTTC
CDR3 protein: CASSLLPGGEQYF

D gene: TRBD2
clone size: few
J gene: TRBJ2-7
V gene: TRBV5-6
CDR3 DNA: TGTGCCAGCAGCCCAGCGGGGGACGAGCAGTACTTC
CDR3 protein: CASSPAGDEQYF

D gene: NA
clone size: few
J gene: TRBJ1-6
V gene: TRBV11-2
CDR3 DNA: TGTGCCAGCAGCTTAGTCAAGGGGGATAATTCACCCCTCCACTTT
CDR3 protein: CASSLVKGDNSPLHF

D gene: NA
clone size: few
J gene: TRBJ1-5
V gene: TRBV12-3/TRBV12-4
CDR3 DNA: TGTGCCAGCAGCCAGGGGATCCGATATCAGCCCCAGCATTTT
CDR3 protein: CASSQGIRYQPQHF

D gene: TRBD1
clone size: few
J gene: TRBJ1-1
V gene: TRBV7-9
CDR3 DNA: TGTGCCAGCAGCTTAAGTGACAGGGGTTATACTGAAGCTTTCTTT
CDR3 protein: CASSLSDRGYTEAFF

D gene: TRBD1
clone size: NA
J gene: TRBJ2-3
V gene: TRBV29-1
CDR3 DNA: TGCAGCGTTGAACCGGGACAGGGATTAACAGATACGCAGTATTTT
CDR3 protein: CSVEPGQGLTDTQYF

D gene: NA
clone size: NA
J gene: TRBJ2-3
V gene: TRBV6-1
CDR3 DNA: TGTGCCAGCAGGGTACTAGGGGGAAGCACAGATACGCAGTATTTT
CDR3 protein: CASRVLGGSTDTQYF

D gene: NA
clone size: many
J gene: TRBJ1-5
V gene: TRBV12-3/TRBV12-4
CDR3 DNA: TGTGCCAGCAGTACATCAGGGTTTAGCAATCAGCCCCAGCATTTT
CDR3 protein: CASSTSGFSNQPQHF

D gene: NA
clone size: few
J gene: TRBJ1-2
V gene: TRBV20-1
CDR3 DNA: TGCAGTGCTTGGACGGATAATTATGGCTACACCTTC
CDR3 protein: CSAWTDNYGYTF

D gene: NA
clone size: few
J gene: TRBJ2-7
V gene: TRBV21-1
CDR3 DNA: TGTGCCAGCCCCAAAAACGTTGGGACTACTCTTCTTTCCTACGAGCAGTACTTC
CDR3 protein: CASPKNVGTTLLSYEQYF

D gene: NA
clone size: few
J gene: TRBJ1-3
V gene: TRBV6-1
CDR3 DNA: TGTGCCAGCCGCCGTCTCCCGAGCTCTGGAAACACCATATATTTT
CDR3 protein: CASRRLPSSGNTIYF

D gene: NA
clone size: few
J gene: TRBJ2-1
V gene: TRBV7-9
CDR3 DNA: TGTGCCAGCAGCCCCGGGACCGGTAGTGAGCAGTTCTTC
CDR3 protein: CASSPGTGSEQFF